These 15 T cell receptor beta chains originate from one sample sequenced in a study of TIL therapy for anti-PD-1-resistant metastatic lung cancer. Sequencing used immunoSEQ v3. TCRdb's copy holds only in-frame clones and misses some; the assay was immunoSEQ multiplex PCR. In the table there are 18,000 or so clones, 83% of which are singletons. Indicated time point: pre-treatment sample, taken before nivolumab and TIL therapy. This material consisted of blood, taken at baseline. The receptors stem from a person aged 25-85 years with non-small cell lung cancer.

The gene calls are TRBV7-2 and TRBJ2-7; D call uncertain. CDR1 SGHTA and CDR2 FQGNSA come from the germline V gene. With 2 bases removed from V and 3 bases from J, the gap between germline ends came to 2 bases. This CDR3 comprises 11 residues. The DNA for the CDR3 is TGTGCCAGCAGCTTAAGCTACGAGCAGTACTTC. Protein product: CASSLSYEQYF. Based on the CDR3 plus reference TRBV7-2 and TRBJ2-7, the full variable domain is GAGVSQSPSNKVTEKGKDVELRCDPISGHTALYWYRQSLGQGLEFLIYFQGNSAPDKSGLPSDRFSAERTGGSVSTLTIQRTQQEDSAVYLCASSLSYEQYFGPGTRLTVT.

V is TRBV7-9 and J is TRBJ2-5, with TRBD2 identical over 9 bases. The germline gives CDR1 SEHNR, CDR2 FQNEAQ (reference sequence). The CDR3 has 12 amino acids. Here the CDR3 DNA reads TGTGCTTTAGCGGGAGATAGAGAGACCCAGTACTTC. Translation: CALAGDRETQYF.

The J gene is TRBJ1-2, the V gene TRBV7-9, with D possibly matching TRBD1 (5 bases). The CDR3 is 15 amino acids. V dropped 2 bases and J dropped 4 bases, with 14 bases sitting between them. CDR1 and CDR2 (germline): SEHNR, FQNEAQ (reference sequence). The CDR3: CASSLPGGAAYGYTF. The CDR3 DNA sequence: TGTGCCAGCAGCTTACCAGGCGGGGCAGCCTATGGCTACACCTTC.

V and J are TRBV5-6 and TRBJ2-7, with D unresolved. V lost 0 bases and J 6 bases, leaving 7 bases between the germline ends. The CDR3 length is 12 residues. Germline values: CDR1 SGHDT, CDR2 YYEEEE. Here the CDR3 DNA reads TGTGCCAGCAGCTTGGGGGTTCTCGAGCAGTACTTC. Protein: CASSLGVLEQYF.

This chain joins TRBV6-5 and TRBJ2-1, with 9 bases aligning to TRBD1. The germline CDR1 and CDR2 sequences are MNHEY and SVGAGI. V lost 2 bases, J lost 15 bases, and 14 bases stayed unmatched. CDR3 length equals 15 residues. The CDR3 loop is CASSYATGGRRGWFF. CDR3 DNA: TGTGCCAGCAGTTACGCGACAGGGGGGCGAAGGGGGTGGTTCTTC.

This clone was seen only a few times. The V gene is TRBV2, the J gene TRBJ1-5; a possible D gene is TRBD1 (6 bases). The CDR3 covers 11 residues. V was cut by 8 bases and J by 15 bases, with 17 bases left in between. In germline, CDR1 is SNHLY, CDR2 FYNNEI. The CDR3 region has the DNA TGTGCCAGCCAGGTGGCAGGGGACCGGCATTTT. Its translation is CASQVAGDRHF.

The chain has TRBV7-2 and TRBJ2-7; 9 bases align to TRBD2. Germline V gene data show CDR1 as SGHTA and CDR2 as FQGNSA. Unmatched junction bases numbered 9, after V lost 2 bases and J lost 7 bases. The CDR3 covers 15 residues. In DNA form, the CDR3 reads TGTGCCAGCAGCTTATTGGCGGGAGGGGGTGGAGAGCAGTACTTC. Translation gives CASSLLAGGGGEQYF.

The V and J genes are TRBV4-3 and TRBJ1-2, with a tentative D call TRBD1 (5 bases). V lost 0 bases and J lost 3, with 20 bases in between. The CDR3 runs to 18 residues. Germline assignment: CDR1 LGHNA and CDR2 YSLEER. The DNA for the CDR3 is TGCGCCAGCAGCCAAGAGATGGTAAGGGGAGCGCGAGACTATGGCTACACCTTC. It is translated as CASSQEMVRGARDYGYTF.

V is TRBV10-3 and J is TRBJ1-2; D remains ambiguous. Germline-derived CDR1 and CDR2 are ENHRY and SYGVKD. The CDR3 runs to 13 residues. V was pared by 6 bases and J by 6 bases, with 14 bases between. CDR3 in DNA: TGTGCCATCAGGAGCCAGCAACTGGATGGCTACACCTTC. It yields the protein CAIRSQQLDGYTF.

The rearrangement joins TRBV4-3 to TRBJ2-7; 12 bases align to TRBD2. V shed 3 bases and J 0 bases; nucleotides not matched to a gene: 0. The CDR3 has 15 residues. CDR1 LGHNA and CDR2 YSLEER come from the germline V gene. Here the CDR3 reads CASSQTSGSSYEQYF. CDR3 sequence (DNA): TGCGCCAGCAGCCAGACTAGCGGGAGCTCCTACGAGCAGTACTTC.

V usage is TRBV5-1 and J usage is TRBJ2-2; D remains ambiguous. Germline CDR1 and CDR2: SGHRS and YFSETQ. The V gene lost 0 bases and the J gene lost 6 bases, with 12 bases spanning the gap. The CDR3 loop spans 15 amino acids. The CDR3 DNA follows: TGCGCCAGCAGCTTGGCCTCCAGGCGGTCCGGGGAGCTGTTTTTT. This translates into CASSLASRRSGELFF.

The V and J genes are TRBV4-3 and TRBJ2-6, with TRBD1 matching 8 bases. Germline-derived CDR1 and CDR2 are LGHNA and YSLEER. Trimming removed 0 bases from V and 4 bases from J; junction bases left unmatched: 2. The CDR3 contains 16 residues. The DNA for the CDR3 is TGCGCCAGCAGCCAAGACAGGGGGCAAGGGGCCAACGTCCTGACTTTC. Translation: CASSQDRGQGANVLTF.

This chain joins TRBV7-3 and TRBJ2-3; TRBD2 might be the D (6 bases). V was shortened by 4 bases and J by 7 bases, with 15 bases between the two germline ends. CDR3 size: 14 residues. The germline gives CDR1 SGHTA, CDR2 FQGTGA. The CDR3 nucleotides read TGTGCCAGCAGCTCCGGGGGTGGAGCGAATACGCAGTATTTT. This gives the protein CASSSGGGANTQYF.

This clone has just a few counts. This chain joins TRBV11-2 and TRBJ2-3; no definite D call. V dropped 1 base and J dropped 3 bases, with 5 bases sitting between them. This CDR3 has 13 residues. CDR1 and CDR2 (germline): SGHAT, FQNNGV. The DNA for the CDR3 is TGTGCCAGCAGCTTAGGGCTGACAGATACGCAGTATTTT. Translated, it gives CASSLGLTDTQYF.

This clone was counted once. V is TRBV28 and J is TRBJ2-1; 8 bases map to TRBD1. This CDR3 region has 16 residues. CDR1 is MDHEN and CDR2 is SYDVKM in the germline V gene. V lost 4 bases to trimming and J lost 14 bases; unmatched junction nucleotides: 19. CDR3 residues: CASSSPIRTGMNAEFF. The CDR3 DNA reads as TGTGCCAGCAGTTCTCCAATAAGGACAGGGATGAATGCGGAGTTCTTC.